The 18 T cell receptor beta chains listed next were all sequenced from one sample in a study of vaccination and CD4 T cells after COVID-19. No antigen is known for these receptors. Treatment defined: approximately 11-day PBMC culture with coronavirus spike peptide pools or control peptides (ViraFEST assay). Sequencing of DNA taken from cultured CD4+ T cells relied on the Oncomine TCR Beta short-read assay. In TCRdb, the PCR reads were re-called with MiXCR into one record per CDR3 protein. The sample yields 9,000 to 15,000 distinct CDR3 sequences, 75% to 85% seen once. The sample consisted of CD4+ T cells from blood, cultured in vitro. These TCRs come from a human donor who had recovered from COVID-19.

The chain recombines TRBV7-3 with TRBJ2-3; 10 positions agree with TRBD1. After removal of 3 bases from V and 1 base from J, the junction contained 7 bases not matched to a gene. CDR1 SGHTA and CDR2 FQGTGA come from the germline V gene. CDR3 size: 17 residues. The CDR3 loop reads CASSFQPGTGGTDTQYF. In DNA form, the CDR3 reads TGTGCCAGCAGCTTTCAACCGGGGACAGGGGGCACAGATACGCAGTATTTT.

The chain employs TRBV7-2 and TRBJ1-2; D is possibly TRBD1 (6 bases). This CDR3 has 15 residues. Between the trimmed V and J ends, which lost 4 bases and 7 bases, there was a span of 19 bases. Germline V lookup: CDR1 SGHTA, CDR2 FQGNSA. The CDR3 coding sequence is TGTGCCAGCAGCTACCTCCGGGACACCCAGAGTGGCTACACCTTC. As protein: CASSYLRDTQSGYTF.

This clonotype was detected a few times. This chain joins TRBV20-1 and TRBJ2-2; D is undetermined. Trimming took off 5 bases at V and 0 bases at J, with 4 bases between the two ends. Germline V gives CDR1 DFQATT, CDR2 SNEGSKA (reference sequence). This CDR3 is built from 12 residues. CDR3 sequence: CSAPSNTGELFF. For the CDR3, the DNA is TGCAGTGCTCCTTCGAACACCGGGGAGCTGTTTTTT.

In nucleotides, the CDR3 is TGTGCCAGCAGCACTACCGGGACGGGGGGGGTGGAAGCTTTCTTT. As protein: CASSTTGTGGVEAFF. The V gene is TRBV7-8, the J gene TRBJ1-1, with a possible D match to TRBD1 (5 bases). Trimming pared 5 bases from V and 8 bases from J, leaving 21 bases between. Germline V gene lookup returns CDR1 SGHVS and CDR2 FQNEAQ. The CDR3 is 15 residues long.

The V call is TRBV15, the J call TRBJ1-5; D may be TRBD1 (5 bases). Trimming stripped 0 bases from V and 0 bases from J, with 9 bases between. CDR1 is LNHNV, CDR2 YYDKDF, per germline (reference sequence). There are 16 residues in the CDR3. CDR3 nucleotides: TGTGCCACCAGCAGAGATATGGGGCCTAGCAATCAGCCCCAGCATTTT. It yields the protein CATSRDMGPSNQPQHF.

The chain uses TRBV7-9 and TRBJ2-1; D is possibly TRBD1 or TRBD2 (5 bases each). The V gene lost 5 bases and the J gene lost 9 bases, with 14 bases spanning the gap. The length of the CDR3 is 13 residues. Looked up from germline, CDR1 is SEHNR and CDR2 is FQNEAQ (reference sequence). Here the CDR3 reads CASSAHRDVEQFF. The CDR3 coding sequence is TGTGCCAGCAGCGCGCACCGGGACGTTGAGCAGTTCTTC.

The chain employs TRBV7-2 and TRBJ1-6, with TRBD1 matching over 7 bases. The CDR3 has 15 residues. Germline values: CDR1 SGHTA, CDR2 FQGNSA. V was clipped by 4 bases and J by 6 bases; unmatched bases: 6. The CDR3 DNA reads TGTGCCAGCAGCTCGAAGACAGGGCTTAATTCACCCCTCCACTTT. Translated: CASSSKTGLNSPLHF.

The rearrangement uses TRBV6-1 and TRBJ1-2; TRBD1 matches 10 bases. Germline loops: CDR1 MNHNS, CDR2 SASEGT. V dropped 6 bases and J dropped 2; count of bases not matched to a gene: 6. The CDR3 totals 15 residues. The CDR3 sequence is CASRSRTGGNYGYTF. The CDR3 DNA is TGTGCCAGCAGGTCCAGGACAGGGGGAAACTATGGCTACACCTTC.

V gene TRBV6-1 combines with J gene TRBJ2-2; D possibly matches TRBD1 or TRBD2 (6 bases each). Per the germline V gene, CDR1 is MNHNS and CDR2 is SASEGT. The CDR3 length is 15 residues. Trimming cost V 6 bases and J 7 bases, with 18 bases left between them. CDR3 in amino acids: CASRGPRGLFGELFF. The CDR3, as DNA: TGTGCCAGCAGGGGCCCCCGGGGGCTTTTCGGGGAGCTGTTTTTT.

V and J are TRBV6-1 and TRBJ1-2; D gene unclear. Germline V gene lookup returns CDR1 MNHNS and CDR2 SASEGT. V was shortened by 3 bases and J by 5 bases, with 10 bases between the two germline ends. This CDR3 region has 13 residues. In DNA, the CDR3 is TGTGCCAGCAGTGACGCGACGGAGTATGGCTACACCTTC. Translating gives CASSDATEYGYTF.

V gene TRBV7-9 combines with J gene TRBJ1-5; D is unresolved. There are 16 residues in the CDR3. The germline CDR1 and CDR2 sequences are SEHNR and FQNEAQ (reference sequence). V gave up 2 bases and J gave up 2 bases, with 13 bases separating them. The CDR3 loop reads CASSLLGPAGNQPQHF. In nucleotides, the CDR3 is TGTGCCAGCAGCTTATTAGGGCCGGCAGGCAATCAGCCCCAGCATTTT.

The table lists this clonotype with a few counts. This rearrangement joins TRBV20-1 to TRBJ1-1, with D unresolved. V was pared by 2 bases and J by 10 bases, with 14 bases between. Germline CDR1 and CDR2: DFQATT and SNEGSKA (reference sequence). This CDR3 comprises 12 residues. The CDR3 nucleotides are TGCAGTGCTAGACATTCCCCCGGACCAGCTTTCTTT. It codes for CSARHSPGPAFF.

This chain links TRBV18 with TRBJ2-2, with D hard to call. Per the germline V gene, CDR1 is KGHSH and CDR2 is LQKENI. The CDR3 is 16 residues long. Trimming took off 3 bases at V and 4 bases at J, with 15 bases between the two ends. CDR3 nucleotide sequence: TGTGCCAGCTCACCCGACGGGCCCCGGATCACCGGGGAGCTGTTTTTT. Translating it yields CASSPDGPRITGELFF.

V usage is TRBV7-9 and J usage is TRBJ1-4, with D hard to call. Trimming pared 1 base from V and 0 bases from J, leaving 6 bases between. CDR3 size: 15 residues. CDR1 is SEHNR, CDR2 FQNEAQ, per germline (reference sequence). CDR3 coding DNA: TGTGCCAGCAGCTTAGGACTTGCAACTAATGAAAAACTGTTTTTT. Its translation is CASSLGLATNEKLFF.

J is TRBJ2-3 and V is TRBV6-4; maybe TRBD1 (5 bases). Germline CDR1 is MRHNA and CDR2 is SNTAGT. The CDR3 is made up of 17 amino acids. Trimming shortened V by 3 bases and J by 2 bases, and 18 bases separated the two germline ends. The CDR3 DNA follows: TGTGCCAGCAGTGAATCAGGGTTTAGTGGTGACACAGATACGCAGTATTTT. This codes for CASSESGFSGDTDTQYF.

CDR3: CASSRGDGDRGTHGYTF. CDR3 DNA sequence: TGTGCCAGCAGTCGGGGCGATGGGGACAGGGGGACTCATGGCTACACCTTC. The rearrangement links TRBV28 to TRBJ1-2; the match to TRBD1 covers 11 bases. V shed 5 bases, J shed 6 bases, and the junction held 14 bases outside the gene matches. From germline, CDR1 is MDHEN and CDR2 SYDVKM. The CDR3 runs to 17 residues.

This CDR3 reads CASTDIRQGMREQYF. CDR3 in DNA: TGTGCCAGCACGGATATAAGACAGGGTATGCGCGAGCAGTACTTC. J is TRBJ2-7 and V is TRBV19, with 7 bases that match TRBD1. The CDR3 is 15 amino acids. Per germline, CDR1 LNHDA and CDR2 SQIVND (reference sequence). J gave up 6 bases and V 9 bases, and 17 bases lay outside the gene matches.

The chain recombines TRBV7-9 with TRBJ2-1; 7 bases fit TRBD2. V shed 5 bases, J shed 8 bases, and the junction held 15 bases outside the gene matches. Germline V gene sequence: CDR1 SEHNR, CDR2 FQNEAQ (reference sequence). The CDR3 consists of 16 residues. As DNA, the CDR3 is TGTGCCAGCAGCATACCACCAGGACTAGGGAGCGATGAGCAGTTCTTC. Its protein is CASSIPPGLGSDEQFF.